A single TCR beta chain is shown here with its context. Its target is not known. The CDR3 totals 16 residues. The J segment lost 6 bases and the V segment lost 0 bases, leaving 5 bases of the junction unmatched. The V gene's germline CDR1 is MGHRA and CDR2 YSYEKL. Sequencing was at survey level. Sequencing depth was up to 500,000 reads per sample. Libraries were prepared by immunoSEQ multiplex PCR; TCRdb keeps only in-frame clonotypes and omits some of them. The table has about 35,000 clones, about 81% seen once; the top ten hold about 1.1%. One to two pinch biopsies were taken from the rectum during colonoscopy. This entry belongs to a study of pediatric ulcerative colitis. The study, taken as a whole, reports: Substantially fewer templates came from a couple of patients' blood samples.

Sample: gut tissue. This clonotype was sampled from a boy aged 5-17 years with mild ulcerative colitis. The gene calls are TRBV4-1 and TRBJ2-2, with 9 positions matching TRBD1. The CDR3 is CASSQEGRTGAGELFF. The DNA for the CDR3 is TGCGCCAGCAGCCAAGAGGGGCGGACAGGGGCCGGGGAGCTGTTTTTT.